The clone carrying this TCR beta chain occurred once. The sample comes from a study of technical replicates of blood from several donors. The CDR3 has 14 residues. CDR1 MDHEN and CDR2 SYDVKM come from the germline V gene. V was pared by 3 bases and J by 5 bases, with 10 bases between. Repertoires were generated with immunoSEQ multiplex PCR, while TCRdb's copy carries only in-frame clones and drops some. This sample has about 75,000 clones, with 90% to 95% found just once. The receptor was derived from a human donor in good health. Some clones in this sample may be carry-over from other donors' samples. The sequencing sample was made of T cells isolated from PBMCs. The V gene is TRBV28, the J gene TRBJ2-2, with D possibly being TRBD2 (5 bases). For the CDR3, the DNA is TGTGCCAGCAGTTTTGGTACGGGGACCGGGGAGCTGTTTTTT. Residues: CASSFGTGTGELFF.